This TCR beta chain was identified during a study of shared T cell receptors in the human thymus. Produced via immunoSEQ multiplex PCR; TCRdb's table is partial and in-frame only. This sample has around 340,000 clones, with about 95% found just once. Trimming stripped 4 bases from V and 0 bases from J, with 10 bases between. The CDR3 is made up of 14 amino acids. Germline-derived CDR1 and CDR2 are SNHLY and FYNNEI. The TCR originated in a human donor. This chain joins TRBV2 and TRBJ2-7; TRBD1 might be the D (5 bases). The sample comprised thymocytes. This CDR3 reads CASSGWTTSYEQYF. In nucleotides, the CDR3 is TGTGCCAGCAGTGGGTGGACAACCTCCTACGAGCAGTACTTC.